The rows below give T cell receptor beta chains drawn from one sample of a study of early T cells in non-severe SARS-CoV-2 infection. TCRdb reprocessed the 5' RACE reads with MiXCR, giving one entry per CDR3 protein. The top ten hold 10% to 14% of the sample, which has about 29,000 distinct CDR3 sequences, about 5% seen once. The source material was whole blood. The receptors derive from an adult who was a healthcare worker with PCR-confirmed SARS-CoV-2 infection or an uninfected control (not recorded which). The CDR3 runs from the conserved cysteine through the conserved F or W. D genes are given only for firm matches. Size is omitted from some rows. Given values are once, few, many or a class for expanded clones.

d_call | j_call | v_call | clone_size | cdr3_aa | cdr3_nt
. | TRBJ1-6 | TRBV12-3/TRBV12-4 | . | CASSHGGLGGSYNSPLHF | TGTGCCAGCAGCCACGGGGGTCTGGGAGGCTCCTATAATTCACCCCTCCACTTT
. | TRBJ2-2 | TRBV5-1 | many | CASGLGERELFF | TGCGCCAGCGGCTTGGGGGAAAGGGAGCTGTTTTTT
. | TRBJ2-4 | TRBV6-5 | many | CASSYSISGRGNIQYF | TGTGCCAGCAGTTACTCTATAAGCGGGCGTGGGAACATTCAGTACTTC
. | TRBJ1-3 | TRBV6-9 | few | CASSFKIERQTGNTIYF | TGTGCCAGCAGTTTTAAAATTGAGCGCCAGACTGGAAACACCATATATTTT
. | TRBJ2-1 | TRBV6-6 | many | CASSYRSTGPPFF | TGTGCCAGCAGTTACCGGTCGACAGGACCCCCGTTCTTC
. | TRBJ1-1 | TRBV28 | . | CASSYPPNTEAFF | TGTGCCAGCAGCTACCCCCCTAACACTGAAGCTTTCTTT
. | TRBJ2-7 | TRBV4-3 | few | CASSLGLASSYEQYF | TGCGCCAGCAGCCTCGGACTCGCAAGCTCCTACGAGCAGTACTTC
. | TRBJ2-7 | TRBV28 | many | CASTFTGRDDIRYF | TGTGCCAGCACCTTTACGGGAAGAGACGATATACGCTACTTC
. | TRBJ2-5 | TRBV7-8 | . | CASSFTEAQYF | TGTGCCAGCAGCTTCACCGAGGCCCAGTACTTC
. | TRBJ2-7 | TRBV18 | many | CASSPSITGIEQYF | TGTGCCAGCTCACCTTCTATCACAGGGATTGAGCAGTACTTC
. | TRBJ1-5 | TRBV24-1 | many | CATGAWSNQPQHF | TGTGCCACTGGGGCCTGGAGCAATCAGCCCCAGCATTTT
TRBD2 | TRBJ2-1 | TRBV11-2 | . | CASSLPSGGIFHEQFF | TGTGCCAGCAGCTTACCTAGCGGGGGGATCTTCCATGAGCAGTTCTTC
. | TRBJ1-5 | TRBV18 | . | CASSPGLSSNQPQHF | TGTGCCAGCTCACCGGGTCTTTCTAGCAATCAGCCCCAGCATTTT
. | TRBJ2-1 | TRBV5-4 | many | CASSSKLNSYNEQFF | TGTGCCAGCAGCTCAAAACTGAATTCCTACAATGAGCAGTTCTTC
. | TRBJ2-7 | TRBV29-1 | few | CSVAVSSYEQYF | TGCAGCGTTGCGGTTTCCTCCTACGAGCAGTACTTC
TRBD2 | TRBJ2-3 | TRBV20-1 | few | CSASVPLAGGLSTDTQYF | TGCAGTGCTAGCGTTCCTCTAGCGGGAGGTCTTAGCACAGATACGCAGTATTTT
. | TRBJ2-3 | TRBV29-1 | . | CSVTHREQYF | TGCAGCGTTACTCACCGGGAACAGTATTTT
TRBD2 | TRBJ2-3 | TRBV6-5 | . | CASTLREGGDTQYF | TGTGCCAGCACCCTTCGGGAGGGAGGGGATACGCAGTATTTT
. | TRBJ2-5 | TRBV7-2 | many | CASSLGRKETQYF | TGTGCCAGCAGCTTGGGTAGAAAGGAGACCCAGTACTTC
. | TRBJ1-1 | TRBV7-9 | many | CASSAPMRVGTEAFF | TGTGCCAGCAGCGCCCCTATGAGGGTAGGAACTGAAGCTTTCTTT
TRBD2 | TRBJ2-3 | TRBV7-8 | few | CASSRKAWTSGPDTQYF | TGTGCCAGCAGCCGAAAGGCCTGGACTAGCGGCCCGGATACGCAGTATTTT
TRBD2 | TRBJ2-1 | TRBV4-2 | . | CASSQEMAGGNNEQFF | TGTGCCAGCAGCCAAGAGATGGCGGGGGGAAACAATGAGCAGTTCTTC
TRBD1 | TRBJ2-7 | TRBV7-6 | few | CASSPGTGPYEQYF | TGTGCCAGCAGTCCGGGGACAGGGCCCTACGAGCAGTACTTC
TRBD1 | TRBJ1-1 | TRBV9 | few | CASSARGQIGPMNTEAFF | TGTGCCAGCAGCGCAAGGGGACAGATAGGGCCTATGAACACTGAAGCTTTCTTT
. | TRBJ1-4 | TRBV6-6 | many | CASSRNSGEKLFF | TGTGCCAGCAGCCGAAACTCTGGGGAAAAACTGTTTTTT
TRBD1 | TRBJ2-2 | TRBV11-2 | many | CASTNRQGTGELFF | TGTGCCAGCACCAATAGACAGGGAACCGGGGAGCTGTTTTTT
. | TRBJ2-7 | TRBV7-2 | . | CASSSLYEEQYF | TGTGCCAGCAGCTCGCTCTATGAGGAGCAGTACTTC
. | TRBJ1-2 | TRBV27 | . | CASSSQTGLANYGYTF | TGTGCCAGCAGCTCGCAAACAGGGTTAGCTAACTATGGCTACACCTTC
. | TRBJ1-4 | TRBV5-4 | few | CASSLDGTRNEKLFF | TGTGCCAGCAGCTTGGACGGGACGAGAAATGAAAAACTGTTTTTT
. | TRBJ2-3 | TRBV12-3/TRBV12-4 | . | CASSSPLGTDTQYF | TGTGCCAGCAGTTCCCCGCTCGGCACAGATACGCAGTATTTT
. | TRBJ1-3 | TRBV27 | few | CASSLFGTAGNTIYF | TGTGCCAGCAGTTTATTCGGGACTGCTGGAAACACCATATATTTT
. | TRBJ2-6 | TRBV6-4 | many | CASSDSASSGANVLTF | TGTGCCAGCAGTGACTCGGCCAGCTCTGGGGCCAACGTCCTGACTTTC
. | TRBJ2-7 | TRBV3-1 | many | CASSHEPYEQYF | TGTGCCAGCAGCCACGAGCCCTACGAGCAGTACTTC
. | TRBJ1-6 | TRBV21-1 | many | CASSRGRGYSPLHF | TGTGCCAGCAGCAGGGGAAGGGGGTATTCACCCCTCCACTTT
TRBD2 | TRBJ2-2 | TRBV11-2 | . | CASSLRLAELDTGELFF | TGTGCCAGCAGCCTCCGACTAGCTGAGCTCGACACCGGGGAGCTGTTTTTT
. | TRBJ2-1 | TRBV9 | many | CASSVGPLDYNEQFF | TGTGCCAGCAGCGTAGGCCCCTTAGACTACAATGAGCAGTTCTTC
TRBD1 | TRBJ1-5 | TRBV7-2 | many | CASSLRTGSGQPQHF | TGTGCCAGCAGCCTAAGGACAGGGTCGGGTCAGCCCCAGCATTTT